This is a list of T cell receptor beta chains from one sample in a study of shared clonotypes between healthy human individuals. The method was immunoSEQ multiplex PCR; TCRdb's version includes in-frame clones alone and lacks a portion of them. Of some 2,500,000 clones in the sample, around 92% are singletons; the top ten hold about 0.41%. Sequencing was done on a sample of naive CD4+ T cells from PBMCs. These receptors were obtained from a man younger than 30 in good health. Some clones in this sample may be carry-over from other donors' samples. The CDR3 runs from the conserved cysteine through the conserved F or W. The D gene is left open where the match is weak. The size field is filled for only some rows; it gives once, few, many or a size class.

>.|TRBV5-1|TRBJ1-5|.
CASSPTPAPSQPQHF
TGCGCCAGCAGCCCAACCCCTGCCCCAAGTCAGCCCCAGCATTTT
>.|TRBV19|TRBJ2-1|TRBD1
CASSPILRGRNNEQFF
TGTGCCAGTAGTCCGATCCTCAGGGGGCGGAACAATGAGCAGTTCTTC
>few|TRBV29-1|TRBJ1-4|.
CSVGGEKLFF
TGCAGCGTTGGGGGCGAAAAACTGTTTTTT
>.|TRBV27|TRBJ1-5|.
CASSSRYRAGGNQPQHF
TGTGCCAGCAGTTCCCGCTATCGGGCAGGGGGCAATCAGCCCCAGCATTTT
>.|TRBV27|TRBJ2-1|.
CASSLYLGEQFF
TGTGCCAGCAGTTTGTATTTGGGTGAGCAGTTCTTC
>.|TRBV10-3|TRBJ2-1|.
CAISEGRALYNEQFF
TGTGCCATCAGTGAGGGCAGGGCCCTTTACAATGAGCAGTTCTTC
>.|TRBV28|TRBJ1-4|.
CASSLQEYEKLFF
TGTGCCAGCAGTTTACAGGAGTATGAAAAACTGTTTTTT
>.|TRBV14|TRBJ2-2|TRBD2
CASSPLAGAHTGELFF
TGTGCCAGCAGCCCTCTAGCGGGAGCTCACACCGGGGAGCTGTTTTTT
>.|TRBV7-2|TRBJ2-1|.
CASSFSAVNYNEQFF
TGTGCCAGCAGCTTCTCAGCGGTAAACTACAATGAGCAGTTCTTC
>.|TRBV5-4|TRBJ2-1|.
CASSLALSGRSYNEQFF
TGTGCCAGCAGCTTGGCCCTATCCGGTCGGTCCTACAATGAGCAGTTCTTC
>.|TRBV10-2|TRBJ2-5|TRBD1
CASSDPGGETQYF
TGCGCCAGCAGTGACCCAGGGGGAGAGACCCAGTACTTC
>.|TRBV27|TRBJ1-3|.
CASPRATSGNTIYF
TGTGCCAGCCCCAGGGCTACCTCTGGAAACACCATATATTTT
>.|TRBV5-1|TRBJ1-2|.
CASSWDDRTSNYGYTF
TGCGCCAGCAGCTGGGACGACAGGACCTCTAACTATGGCTACACCTTC
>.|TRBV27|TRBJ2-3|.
CASSNIRDFTDTQYF
TGTGCCAGCAGTAATATTAGGGATTTCACAGATACGCAGTATTTT
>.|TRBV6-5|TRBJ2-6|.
CASSLGDLGANVLTF
TGTGCCAGCAGTCTAGGGGATCTTGGGGCCAACGTCCTGACTTTC
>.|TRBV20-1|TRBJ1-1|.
CSAPKAPGAFF
TGCAGTGCCCCAAAAGCCCCAGGAGCTTTCTTT
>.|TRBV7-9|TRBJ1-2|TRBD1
CASSLGRGPYGYTF
TGTGCCAGCAGCTTGGGCAGGGGGCCGTATGGCTACACCTTC
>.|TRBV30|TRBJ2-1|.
CAWGWGDSYNEQFF
TGTGCCTGGGGCTGGGGGGACTCCTACAATGAGCAGTTCTTC
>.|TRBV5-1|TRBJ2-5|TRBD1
CASRPGGWQETQYF
TGCGCCAGCCGCCCAGGGGGCTGGCAAGAGACCCAGTACTTC
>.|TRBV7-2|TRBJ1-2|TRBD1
CASSLDPGTVNGYTF
TGTGCCAGCAGCTTAGACCCCGGGACAGTCAATGGCTACACCTTC
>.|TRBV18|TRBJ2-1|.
CASSPPFQGNNEQFF
TGTGCCAGCTCACCACCGTTCCAGGGGAACAATGAGCAGTTCTTC
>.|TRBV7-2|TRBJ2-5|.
CASSSEWGRETQYF
TGTGCCAGCAGCTCGGAGTGGGGGCGAGAGACCCAGTACTTC